The 14 T cell receptor beta chains given below trace back to one sample, sequenced in a study of blood T cell repertoires in COVID-19. Clones were read by immunoSEQ multiplex PCR, and TCRdb kept only the in-frame ones, dropping some. The sample lists about 120,000 clones; about 79% were seen once. The sample was peripheral blood. These receptors were collected from a man in his forties or fifties with active or convalescent COVID-19.

The chain couples TRBV3-1 (or the pseudogene TRBV3-2) to TRBJ1-1; a weak D match, TRBD1 (5 bases). The V and J ends lost 1 base and 4 bases respectively, with 16 bases between them. Looked up from germline, CDR1 is LGHDT and CDR2 is YNNKEL (reference sequence). There are 16 residues in the CDR3. CDR3 region: CASSQVVQDGGTEAFF. The CDR3 DNA is TGTGCCAGCAGCCAAGTGGTCCAGGACGGGGGCACTGAAGCTTTCTTT.

A few counts support this clone. The V call is TRBV6-2 or TRBV6-3, the J call TRBJ1-2; 8 nucleotides align to TRBD1. The V gene end was trimmed by 5 bases and the J gene end by 5 bases; junction bases not matched to a gene: 4. The CDR3 extends over 13 amino acids. From germline, CDR1 is MNHEY and CDR2 SVGEGT. CDR3 amino acids: CASSGTGRYGYTF. Written as DNA, the CDR3 is TGTGCCAGCAGTGGGACAGGCCGATATGGCTACACCTTC.

The CDR3 loop is CASSVNSGGADTQYF. The CDR3 region has the DNA TGTGCCAGCAGCGTAAACAGCGGGGGGGCAGATACGCAGTATTTT. The chain links TRBV9 to TRBJ2-3, with 10 nucleotides matching TRBD2. The CDR3 extends over 15 amino acids. J was trimmed by 4 bases and V by 1 base; bases with no gene match: 3. Germline V CDR1 and CDR2: SGDLS, YYNGEE.

The J gene is TRBJ1-6, the V gene TRBV19; tentative D call: TRBD1 (6 bases). V was clipped by 1 base and J by 7 bases, with 17 bases between them. The CDR3 length is 17 residues. Germline loops: CDR1 LNHDA, CDR2 SQIVND (reference sequence). CDR3 sequence: CASSIGGGRNGNSPLHF. CDR3 DNA sequence: TGTGCCAGTAGTATAGGGGGGGGCAGAAATGGGAATTCACCCCTCCACTTT. Together with reference TRBV19 and TRBJ1-6, the CDR3 gives the full variable domain: DGGITQSPKYLFRKEGQNVTLSCEQNLNHDAMYWYRQDPGQGLRLIYYSQIVNDFQKGDIAEGYSVSREKKESFPLTVTSAQKNPTAFYLCASSIGGGRNGNSPLHFGNGTRLTVT.

This sequence joins TRBV28 and TRBJ1-6; maybe TRBD1 (6 bases). The CDR3 contains 14 residues. Trimming cost V 6 bases and J 5 bases, with 11 bases left between them. Germline CDR1 MDHEN, CDR2 SYDVKM. The CDR3 spells CASSRRQDNSPLHF. CDR3 nucleotide sequence: TGTGCCAGCAGCCGACGACAGGATAATTCACCCCTCCACTTT.

The rearrangement uses TRBV5-1 and TRBJ1-6; a weak D match, TRBD1 (5 bases). Trimming pared 3 bases from V and 10 bases from J, leaving 17 bases between. The CDR3 spans 15 residues. CDR1 is SGHRS and CDR2 is YFSETQ in the germline V gene. The CDR3, as DNA: TGCGCCAGCAGCTCAACAGGAGAGCACGGATCACCCCTCCACTTT. Protein product: CASSSTGEHGSPLHF. The full variable domain, rest sourced from reference TRBV5-1 and TRBJ1-6, is KAGVTQTPRYLIKTRGQQVTLSCSPISGHRSVSWYQQTPGQGLQFLFEYFSETQRNKGNFPGRFSGRQFSNSRSEMNVSTLELGDSALYLCASSSTGEHGSPLHFGNGTRLTVT.

This rearrangement joins TRBV6-2 or TRBV6-3 to TRBJ1-2; D perhaps matches TRBD1 (6 bases). The V end lost 5 bases, the J end lost 2 bases, and 15 bases lay between the germline ends. Germline CDR1 reads MNHEY; CDR2 reads SVGEGT. This CDR3 contains 15 residues. Here the CDR3 DNA reads TGTGCCAGCAGTCTTCCCGGACAGCCCAACTATGGCTACACCTTC. It encodes CASSLPGQPNYGYTF.

The chain carries TRBV5-1 and TRBJ1-2; no reliable D call. Between the trimmed V and J ends, which lost 4 bases and 4 bases, there was a span of 14 bases. This CDR3 contains 14 residues. In germline, CDR1 is SGHRS, CDR2 YFSETQ. Here the CDR3 reads CASSPSSLAYGYTF. The CDR3 coding sequence is TGCGCCAGCAGCCCTAGCTCCCTCGCCTATGGCTACACCTTC.

This clone has just a few counts. V gene TRBV2 combines with J gene TRBJ1-2; perhaps TRBD1 as D (5 bases). The V and J ends lost 4 bases and 4 bases respectively, with 10 bases between them. Germline loops: CDR1 SNHLY, CDR2 FYNNEI. The CDR3 has 13 residues. The CDR3 loop reads CASSGGAFYGYTF. CDR3 DNA: TGTGCCAGCAGTGGTGGGGCCTTCTATGGCTACACCTTC.

The chain combines TRBV11-2 with TRBJ2-7; no definite D call. The germline gives CDR1 SGHAT, CDR2 FQNNGV. This CDR3 contains 14 residues. Trimming took off 4 bases at V and 0 bases at J, with 10 bases between the two ends. DNA for the CDR3: TGTGCCAGCAGCTCAATTAGGAGCTCCTACGAGCAGTACTTC. Residues: CASSSIRSSYEQYF.

This chain links TRBV19 with TRBJ1-2; TRBD1 aligns across 7 bases. V lost 4 bases to trimming and J lost 4 bases; unmatched junction nucleotides: 9. Per germline, CDR1 LNHDA and CDR2 SQIVND (reference sequence). The CDR3 spans 15 residues. CDR3 in amino acids: CASSTTRDSPYGYTF. In DNA, the CDR3 is TGTGCCAGTAGTACCACCCGGGACAGCCCCTATGGCTACACCTTC. The full variable domain, rest sourced from reference TRBV19 and TRBJ1-2, is DGGITQSPKYLFRKEGQNVTLSCEQNLNHDAMYWYRQDPGQGLRLIYYSQIVNDFQKGDIAEGYSVSREKKESFPLTVTSAQKNPTAFYLCASSTTRDSPYGYTFGSGTRLTVV.

This sequence joins TRBV9 and TRBJ2-1; the D is unclear. The germline V gene has CDR1 SGDLS and CDR2 YYNGEE. The CDR3 is 12 residues long. V was trimmed by 4 bases and J by 7 bases, leaving 9 bases between them. As DNA, the CDR3 is TGTGCCAGCAGCCTAAACGTGAATGAGCAGTTCTTC. As protein: CASSLNVNEQFF.

The rearrangement uses TRBV7-9 and TRBJ2-5; 7 bases map to TRBD2. The CDR3 covers 13 residues. CDR1 and CDR2 from the germline V gene are SEHNR and FQNEAQ (reference sequence). V dropped 5 bases and J dropped 4; count of bases not matched to a gene: 4. CDR3 DNA sequence: TGTGCCAGCAGCCCCCCGGGAGGAGAGACCCAGTACTTC. Translation: CASSPPGGETQYF. The full variable domain, with the rest looked up from reference TRBV7-9 and TRBJ2-5, is DTGVSQNPRHKITKRGQNVTFRCDPISEHNRLYWYRQTLGQGPEFLTYFQNEAQLEKSRLLSDRFSAERPKGSFSTLEIQRTEQGDSAMYLCASSPPGGETQYFGPGTRLLVL.

This CDR3 is CASGRTKVTEAFF. Here the CDR3 DNA reads TGTGCCAGCGGGAGGACGAAAGTTACTGAAGCTTTCTTT. The chain couples TRBV27 to TRBJ1-1; D ambiguous. Germline V gives CDR1 MNHEY, CDR2 SMNVEV (reference sequence). V lost 8 bases and J lost 5, with 15 bases in between. The CDR3 spans 13 residues.